The present TCR beta chain was sequenced within a study of T cell repertoires in cytomegalovirus infection. TCRdb called the reads again in MiXCR, with one record for every CDR3 protein. The sample carries just under 550,000 distinct CDR3 sequences, less than 30% recorded once. The sample holds a few counts of this clonotype. The CDR3 totals 12 residues. Germline V lookup: CDR1 MNHEY, CDR2 SVGEGT. Trimming cost V 5 bases and J 8 bases, with 10 bases left between them. This clonotype was sampled from a human donor in good health (CMV status not recorded). Some clones in this sample may be carry-over from other donors' samples. The sample taken for sequencing was PBMCs. The chain joins TRBV6-2 or TRBV6-3 to TRBJ2-1; D gene ambiguous. In nucleotides, the CDR3 is TGTGCCAGCAGTCCAGACACGGATGAGCAGTTCTTC. Translated, it gives CASSPDTDEQFF.